The 11 T cell receptor beta chains below all came from one sample that was sequenced in a study of graft-versus-host responses after intestinal transplantation. Repertoires were generated with immunoSEQ multiplex PCR, while TCRdb's copy carries only in-frame clones and drops some. The sample records about 81,000 clones, about 91% being singletons. These receptors are not linked to any known antigen. Sequences were derived from unstimulated CD4+ T cells sorted from spleen or lymph node cells, sampled before transplant. These receptors came from a human donor who was the organ donor for an intestinal transplant.

Only one count was recorded for this clone. J is TRBJ1-5 and V is TRBV27; 8 bases line up with TRBD1. The CDR3 is made up of 17 amino acids. V was clipped by 5 bases and J by 0 bases; unmatched bases: 9. The germline V gene has CDR1 MNHEY and CDR2 SMNVEV (reference sequence). The DNA for the CDR3 is TGTGCCAGCAGTCGCAGGGGGCTCGGCTATAGCAATCAGCCCCAGCATTTT. It translates to CASSRRGLGYSNQPQHF.

This chain links TRBV7-3 with TRBJ2-1; TRBD2 might be the D (7 bases). Per the germline V gene, CDR1 is SGHTA and CDR2 is FQGTGA. The V and J ends lost 3 bases and 5 bases respectively, with 14 bases between them. The CDR3 loop spans 15 amino acids. The chain's CDR3 is CASSFLGGDNNEQFF. DNA for the CDR3: TGTGCCAGCAGCTTCCTAGGGGGGGACAACAATGAGCAGTTCTTC.

This chain uses TRBV12-5 with TRBJ1-4, with 9 bases matching TRBD1. Germline V gene sequence: CDR1 LGHNT, CDR2 FRNRAP. CDR3 length: 15 amino acids. The trim removed 2 bases at V and 8 bases at J, leaving 6 bases unmatched. The DNA for the CDR3 is TGTGCTAGTGGTTTGCTAACAGGGGGCAGCGAAAAACTGTTTTTT. It yields the protein CASGLLTGGSEKLFF.

The chain is built from TRBV2 and TRBJ2-3; TRBD2 agrees at 8 bases. From germline, CDR1 is SNHLY and CDR2 FYNNEI. V gave up 9 bases and J gave up 3 bases; unmatched junction bases: 8. The CDR3 spans 14 residues. CDR3 in DNA: TGTGCCAGGACACCGGGACTAGTGACAGATACGCAGTATTTT. This codes for CARTPGLVTDTQYF. Full variable domain (outside the CDR3, taken from reference TRBV2 and TRBJ2-3): EPEVTQTPSHQVTQMGQEVILRCVPISNHLYFYWYRQILGQKVEFLVSFYNNEISEKSEIFDDQFSVERPDGSNFTLKIRSTKLEDSAMYFCARTPGLVTDTQYFGPGTRLTVL.

This clone appeared a single time. The chain's CDR3 is CASSPVRGFYNSPLHF. The CDR3 DNA sequence: TGTGCCAGCTCCCCCGTGCGGGGGTTTTATAATTCACCCCTCCACTTT. This sequence joins TRBV18 and TRBJ1-6, with a weak D call TRBD1 (5 bases). V was pared by 6 bases and J by 4 bases, with 16 bases between. The CDR3 sequence is 16 residues long. CDR1 is KGHSH, CDR2 LQKENI, per germline.

The gene calls are TRBV15 and TRBJ2-1, with 8 bases fitting TRBD2. The germline V gene encodes CDR1 LNHNV and CDR2 YYDKDF (reference sequence). After removal of 1 base from V and 2 bases from J, the junction contained 7 bases not matched to a gene. The CDR3 sequence is 17 residues long. In DNA, the CDR3 is TGTGCCACCAGCAGAGGTCGAAGCGGGAGCACCTACAATGAGCAGTTCTTC. Translating it yields CATSRGRSGSTYNEQFF.

This chain links TRBV5-1 with TRBJ2-7; 11 bases fit TRBD2. Unmatched junction bases numbered 8, after V lost 0 bases and J lost 0 bases. In germline, CDR1 is SGHRS, CDR2 YFSETQ. The CDR3 is 18 residues long. CDR3 coding DNA: TGCGCCAGCAGCTTGGTTACTAGCGGGAGTTCTTTCTCCTACGAGCAGTACTTC. Amino acid sequence: CASSLVTSGSSFSYEQYF.

The chain couples TRBV19 to TRBJ2-5, with D possibly matching TRBD1 (5 bases). The CDR3 is 13 amino acids. Trimming took 1 base from V and 2 from J, leaving 5 bases between them. Germline values: CDR1 LNHDA, CDR2 SQIVND (reference sequence). CDR3 region: CASSIGQQETQYF. The DNA of the CDR3 is TGTGCCAGTAGTATAGGACAGCAAGAGACCCAGTACTTC.

CDR3: CASRIMSPYNEQFF. The CDR3 bases are TGTGCCAGCAGGATAATGAGCCCCTACAATGAGCAGTTCTTC. The chain carries TRBV2 and TRBJ2-1; no firm D call. The CDR3 length is 14 residues. V was trimmed by 6 bases and J by 2 bases, leaving 11 bases between them. CDR1 SNHLY and CDR2 FYNNEI come from the germline V gene.

V and J are TRBV4-1 and TRBJ2-3; 7 nucleotides match TRBD2. The V and J ends lost 3 bases and 2 bases, in that order; junction bases with no gene match: 14. The germline gives CDR1 MGHRA, CDR2 YSYEKL. The CDR3 is 18 amino acids. The CDR3 DNA is TGCGCCAGCAGCCAGACAAAGGGAGCTAGCGGAATCACAGATACGCAGTATTTT. This translates into CASSQTKGASGITDTQYF.

The rearrangement links TRBV5-6 to TRBJ2-3; 8 positions match TRBD2. The germline gives CDR1 SGHDT, CDR2 YYEEEE. V shed 4 bases, J shed 0 bases, and the junction held 4 bases outside the gene matches. The length of the CDR3 is 15 residues. CDR3 in DNA: TGTGCCAGCAGCCCGCTAGCGGGCAGCACAGATACGCAGTATTTT. It codes for CASSPLAGSTDTQYF.